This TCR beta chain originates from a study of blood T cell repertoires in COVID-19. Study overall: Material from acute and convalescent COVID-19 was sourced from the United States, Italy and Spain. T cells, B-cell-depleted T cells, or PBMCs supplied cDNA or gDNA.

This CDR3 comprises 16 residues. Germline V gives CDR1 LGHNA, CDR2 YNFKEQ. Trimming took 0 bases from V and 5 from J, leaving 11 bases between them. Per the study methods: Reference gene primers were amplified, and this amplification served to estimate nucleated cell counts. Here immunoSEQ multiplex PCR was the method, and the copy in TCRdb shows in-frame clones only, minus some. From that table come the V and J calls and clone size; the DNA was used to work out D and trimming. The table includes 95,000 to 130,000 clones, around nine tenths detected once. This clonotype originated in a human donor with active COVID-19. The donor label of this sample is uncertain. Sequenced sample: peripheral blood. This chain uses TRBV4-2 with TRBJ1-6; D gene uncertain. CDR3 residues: CASSQDLQPNNSPLHF. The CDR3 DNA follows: TGTGCCAGCAGCCAAGATCTACAGCCAAATAATTCACCCCTCCACTTT.